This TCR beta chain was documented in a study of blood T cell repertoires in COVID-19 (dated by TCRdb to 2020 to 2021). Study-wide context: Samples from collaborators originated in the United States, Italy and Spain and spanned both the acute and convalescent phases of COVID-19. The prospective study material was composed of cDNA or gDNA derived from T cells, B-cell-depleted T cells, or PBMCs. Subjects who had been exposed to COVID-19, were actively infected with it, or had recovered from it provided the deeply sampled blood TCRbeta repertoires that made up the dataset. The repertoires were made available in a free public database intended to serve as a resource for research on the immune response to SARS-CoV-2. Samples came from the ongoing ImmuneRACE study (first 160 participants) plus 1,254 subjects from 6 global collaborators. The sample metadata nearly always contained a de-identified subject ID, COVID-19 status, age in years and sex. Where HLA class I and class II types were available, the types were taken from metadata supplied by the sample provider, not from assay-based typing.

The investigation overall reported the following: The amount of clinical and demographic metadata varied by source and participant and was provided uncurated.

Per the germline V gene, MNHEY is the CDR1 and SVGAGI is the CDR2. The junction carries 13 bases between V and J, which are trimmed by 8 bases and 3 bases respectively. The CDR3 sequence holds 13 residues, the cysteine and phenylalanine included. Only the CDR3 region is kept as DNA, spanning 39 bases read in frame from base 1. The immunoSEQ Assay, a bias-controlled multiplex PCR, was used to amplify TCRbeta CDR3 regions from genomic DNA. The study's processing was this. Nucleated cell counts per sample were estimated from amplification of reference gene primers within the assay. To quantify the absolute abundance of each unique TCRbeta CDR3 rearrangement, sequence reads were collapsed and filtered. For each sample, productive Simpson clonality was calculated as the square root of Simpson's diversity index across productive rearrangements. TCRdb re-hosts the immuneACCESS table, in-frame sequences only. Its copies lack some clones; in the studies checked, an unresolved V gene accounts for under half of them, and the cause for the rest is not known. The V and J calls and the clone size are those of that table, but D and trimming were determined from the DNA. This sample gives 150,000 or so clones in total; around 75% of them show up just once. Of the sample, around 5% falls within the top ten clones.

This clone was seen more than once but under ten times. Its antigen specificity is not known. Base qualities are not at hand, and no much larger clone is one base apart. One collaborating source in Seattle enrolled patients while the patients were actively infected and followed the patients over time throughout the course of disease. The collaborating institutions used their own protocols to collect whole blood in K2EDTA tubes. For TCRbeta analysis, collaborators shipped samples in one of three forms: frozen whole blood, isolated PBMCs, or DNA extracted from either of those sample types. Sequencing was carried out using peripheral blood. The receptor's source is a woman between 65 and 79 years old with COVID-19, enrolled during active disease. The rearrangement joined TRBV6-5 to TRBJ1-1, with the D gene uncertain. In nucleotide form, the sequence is TGTGCCAGCCAAGAGAGTATTGACACTGAAGCTTTCTTT. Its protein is CASQESIDTEAFF.